A single sample gave rise to the 22 T cell receptor beta chains below, sequenced in a study of cytomegalovirus exposure and HLA in healthy donors. Primers: 60 Vbeta forward and 13 Jbeta reverse. Libraries were prepared by immunoSEQ multiplex PCR; TCRdb keeps only in-frame clonotypes and omits some of them. The table includes around 110,000 clones, 75% detected once. The sequenced material came from PBMCs. All receptors come from a young woman in good health and CMV-seronegative.

This clone was counted once. This chain links TRBV7-8 with TRBJ2-3; TRBD1 might be the D (7 bases). The CDR3 is made up of 19 amino acids. Germline V gene sequence: CDR1 SGHVS, CDR2 FQNEAQ. Between the trimmed V and J ends, which lost 5 bases and 0 bases, there was a span of 24 bases. The CDR3 DNA follows: TGTGCCAGCAGCAGCAGACAGGGCACGGGGAGGCTAAGCACAGATACGCAGTATTTT. It yields the protein CASSSRQGTGRLSTDTQYF.

V gene TRBV6-1 combines with J gene TRBJ2-7; 9 bases are shared with TRBD2. The CDR3 is made up of 16 amino acids. Trimming at V came to 3 bases and at J to 2 bases, leaving 8 bases not matched to a gene. Germline V CDR1 and CDR2: MNHNS, SASEGT. Written as DNA, the CDR3 is TGTGCCAGCAGTGAGGGAGCGGGGGGTTTCCCCTACGAGCAGTACTTC. As protein: CASSEGAGGFPYEQYF.

V is TRBV13 and J is TRBJ1-1; D may be TRBD1 (5 bases). V was clipped by 4 bases and J by 6 bases, with 15 bases between them. Germline V gene sequence: CDR1 PRHDT, CDR2 FYEKMQ (reference sequence). The CDR3 length is 14 residues. CDR3 nucleotides: TGTGCCAGCAGCTCCCGGAGCGGGGGGGCTGAAGCTTTCTTT. It specifies CASSSRSGGAEAFF.

V is TRBV2 and J is TRBJ1-2, with 9 bases lining up with TRBD1. The CDR3 has 13 residues. Germline trimming cut 6 bases from V and 8 bases from J; bases unmatched to any gene: 7. The germline gives CDR1 SNHLY, CDR2 FYNNEI. The CDR3 region has the DNA TGTGCCAGCAGCGCGGGACAGGGAGTGGGCTACACCTTC. It translates to CASSAGQGVGYTF.

Only one count was recorded for this clone. J is TRBJ1-3 and V is TRBV7-6; no clear D gene. Germline lookup yields CDR1 SGHVS and CDR2 FNYEAQ. Trimming shortened V by 5 bases and J by 4 bases, and 9 bases separated the two germline ends. The CDR3 covers 13 residues. The CDR3 sequence: CASSPLGGNTIYF. For the CDR3, the DNA is TGTGCCAGCAGCCCGTTGGGCGGAAACACCATATATTTT.

This clone has only one observation. The V call is TRBV7-9, the J call TRBJ2-2; 11 bases agree with TRBD2. After removal of 5 bases from V and 2 bases from J, the junction contained 4 bases not matched to a gene. CDR1 is SEHNR and CDR2 is FQNEAQ in the germline V gene (reference sequence). There are 16 residues in the CDR3. Here the CDR3 DNA reads TGTGCCAGCAGCCCTGGACTAGCGGGTAACACCGGGGAGCTGTTTTTT. Amino acids: CASSPGLAGNTGELFF. The full variable domain, with the rest looked up from reference TRBV7-9 and TRBJ2-2, is DTGVSQNPRHKITKRGQNVTFRCDPISEHNRLYWYRQTLGQGPEFLTYFQNEAQLEKSRLLSDRFSAERPKGSFSTLEIQRTEQGDSAMYLCASSPGLAGNTGELFFGEGSRLTVL.

This chain connects TRBV7-2 to TRBJ1-3, with D hard to call. Trimming cost V 1 base and J 0 bases, with 7 bases left between them. Germline V lookup: CDR1 SGHTA, CDR2 FQGNSA. This CDR3 has 15 amino acids. The CDR3 DNA sequence: TGTGCCAGCAGCTTAGGATGGAGCTCTGGAAACACCATATATTTT. This sequence encodes CASSLGWSSGNTIYF.

This clone was counted a few times. This same CDR3 is encoded by further DNA sequences in the sample. The chain uses TRBV7-9 and TRBJ1-1, with 11 bases lining up with TRBD1. J gave up 1 base and V 4 bases, and 2 bases lay outside the gene matches. Germline V gene lookup returns CDR1 SEHNR and CDR2 FQNEAQ (reference sequence). The CDR3 length is 15 residues. In nucleotides, the CDR3 is TGTGCCAGCAGCTCCGGACAGGGGGCGAACACTGAAGCTTTCTTT. This codes for CASSSGQGANTEAFF. Combining the CDR3 with reference TRBV7-9 and TRBJ1-1 gives the whole variable domain DTGVSQNPRHKITKRGQNVTFRCDPISEHNRLYWYRQTLGQGPEFLTYFQNEAQLEKSRLLSDRFSAERPKGSFSTLEIQRTEQGDSAMYLCASSSGQGANTEAFFGQGTRLTVV.

Only a few counts were recorded for this clone. The rearrangement links TRBV19 to TRBJ1-1; D ambiguous. Trimming left V 7 bases short and J 0 bases short, with 9 bases between. This CDR3 is 13 amino acids long. The germline V gene has CDR1 LNHDA and CDR2 SQIVND (reference sequence). The CDR3 spells CASTKQMNTEAFF. The CDR3, as DNA: TGTGCCAGTACCAAACAGATGAACACTGAAGCTTTCTTT. The variable domain in full, with the rest retrieved from reference TRBV19 and TRBJ1-1, is DGGITQSPKYLFRKEGQNVTLSCEQNLNHDAMYWYRQDPGQGLRLIYYSQIVNDFQKGDIAEGYSVSREKKESFPLTVTSAQKNPTAFYLCASTKQMNTEAFFGQGTRLTVV.

This clone appeared a few times. The chain couples TRBV11-2 to TRBJ1-1, with TRBD1 matching 10 bases. The CDR3 is 15 residues long. The V gene's germline CDR1 is SGHAT and CDR2 FQNNGV. Germline trimming cut 1 base from V and 5 bases from J; bases unmatched to any gene: 4. For the CDR3, the DNA is TGTGCCAGCAGCTTAGGACAGGGGGCCGGGACTGAAGCTTTCTTT. This sequence encodes CASSLGQGAGTEAFF.

This clone was seen more than once but under ten times. The V call is TRBV2, the J call TRBJ1-6, with a weak D call TRBD1 (6 bases). CDR3 length: 14 amino acids. Trimming took 4 bases from V and 7 from J, leaving 11 bases between them. Germline V lookup: CDR1 SNHLY, CDR2 FYNNEI. CDR3 sequence reads: CASSGGGQNSPLHF. DNA of the CDR3: TGTGCCAGCAGTGGGGGGGGACAAAATTCACCCCTCCACTTT.

The V gene is TRBV7-8, the J gene TRBJ1-2, with no clear D. The CDR3 spans 14 residues. CDR1 and CDR2 from the germline V gene are SGHVS and FQNEAQ. Deletions cut 1 base from V and 8 bases from J, with 14 bases between. The CDR3 DNA follows: TGTGCCAGCAGCTTAGAACAACAAAGTGGCGGCTACACCTTC. As protein: CASSLEQQSGGYTF. Looking up the rest from reference TRBV7-8 and TRBJ1-2 gives the full variable domain: GAGVSQSPRYKVAKRGQDVALRCDPISGHVSLFWYQQALGQGPEFLTYFQNEAQLDKSGLPSDRFFAERPEGSVSTLKIQRTQQEDSAVYLCASSLEQQSGGYTFGSGTRLTVV.

The chain couples TRBV5-5 to TRBJ2-7, with 8 positions matching TRBD2. The CDR3 runs 14 residues. The V gene's germline CDR1 is SGHKS and CDR2 YYEKEE (reference sequence). After removal of 1 base from V and 7 bases from J, the junction contained 7 bases not matched to a gene. Here the CDR3 reads CASSLSGGTFEQYF. CDR3 coding DNA: TGTGCCAGCAGCTTGAGCGGGGGCACCTTTGAGCAGTACTTC.

The gene calls are TRBV7-8 and TRBJ1-5; D not certain. From germline, CDR1 is SGHVS and CDR2 FQNEAQ. The V and J ends lost 1 base and 6 bases respectively, with 16 bases between them. The CDR3 length is 16 residues. The DNA for the CDR3 is TGTGCCAGCAGCTTAGGCGACGGGTGGGTTAGTCAGCCCCAGCATTTT. This codes for CASSLGDGWVSQPQHF. Together with reference TRBV7-8 and TRBJ1-5, the CDR3 gives the full variable domain: GAGVSQSPRYKVAKRGQDVALRCDPISGHVSLFWYQQALGQGPEFLTYFQNEAQLDKSGLPSDRFFAERPEGSVSTLKIQRTQQEDSAVYLCASSLGDGWVSQPQHFGDGTRLSIL.

The chain links TRBV29-1 to TRBJ2-7, with 11 bases aligning to TRBD1. Germline V gene sequence: CDR1 SQVTM, CDR2 ANQGSEA. V lost 6 bases to trimming and J lost 2 bases; unmatched junction nucleotides: 6. There are 14 residues in the CDR3. In DNA form, the CDR3 reads TGCAGCGTCGCCGGGACAGGGGGGGCCTACGAGCAGTACTTC. Translation gives CSVAGTGGAYEQYF.

This clone was recorded once. The chain is built from TRBV2 and TRBJ2-1; D is perhaps TRBD2 (5 bases). Germline V gene lookup returns CDR1 SNHLY and CDR2 FYNNEI. The CDR3 extends over 14 amino acids. Deletions cut 1 base from V and 7 bases from J, with 11 bases between. In nucleotides, the CDR3 is TGTGCCAGCAGTGAAGGGCTAGCTAAGAATGAGCAGTTCTTC. Amino acid sequence: CASSEGLAKNEQFF.

The V gene is TRBV4-1, the J gene TRBJ2-1; 8 bases map to TRBD1. The CDR3 contains 15 residues. The junction had 6 bases not matched to a gene; V was cut back by 0 bases and J by 8 bases. Germline values: CDR1 MGHRA, CDR2 YSYEKL. The CDR3 reads CASSQDWAGGDEQFF. The CDR3 DNA sequence: TGCGCCAGCAGCCAAGATTGGGCAGGGGGCGATGAGCAGTTCTTC.

V usage is TRBV6-5 and J usage is TRBJ2-7; D is undetermined. Trimming cost V 5 bases and J 2 bases, with 16 bases left between them. This CDR3 is built from 15 residues. Looked up from germline, CDR1 is MNHEY and CDR2 is SVGAGI. Here the CDR3 reads CASSAPGAYAYEQYF. Here the CDR3 DNA reads TGTGCCAGCAGTGCGCCTGGAGCCTATGCCTACGAGCAGTACTTC.

The sample holds one count of this clone. The CDR3 loop is CASSSTGINQPQHF. The CDR3 bases are TGTGCCAGCAGTTCTACAGGGATCAATCAGCCCCAGCATTTT. The V call is TRBV6-5, the J call TRBJ1-5, with a weak D call TRBD1 (6 bases). V gave up 4 bases and J gave up 3 bases, with 10 bases separating them. CDR1 is MNHEY, CDR2 SVGAGI, per germline. CDR3 length: 14 residues.

CDR3 coding DNA: TGTGCCAGCAGTGCCCCGGTCATGAGAGGGGCCAACGTCCTGACTTTC. Translating gives CASSAPVMRGANVLTF. The chain uses TRBV6-1 and TRBJ2-6; D unresolved. Germline loops: CDR1 MNHNS, CDR2 SASEGT. The V end lost 4 bases, the J end lost 4 bases, and 14 bases lay between the germline ends. The CDR3 loop spans 16 amino acids.

The genes are TRBV4-2 and TRBJ1-1, with D possibly matching TRBD1 (5 bases). The CDR3 covers 14 residues. The V gene's germline CDR1 is LGHNA and CDR2 YNFKEQ. Trimming removed 2 bases from V and 1 base from J, with 8 bases in between. The CDR3 is CASSQPGQNTEAFF. The CDR3 coding sequence is TGTGCCAGCAGCCAACCCGGACAGAACACTGAAGCTTTCTTT.

Many counts were recorded for this clone. The chain couples TRBV5-4 to TRBJ2-7; 7 bases are shared with TRBD1. Germline CDR1 SGHNT, CDR2 YYREEE (reference sequence). The CDR3 consists of 18 residues. V shed 4 bases and J 2 bases; nucleotides not matched to a gene: 18. The CDR3 region is CASSPQQGLEGTTYEQYF. Here the CDR3 DNA reads TGTGCCAGCAGCCCCCAACAGGGGCTTGAAGGCACCACCTACGAGCAGTACTTC.